The 11 T cell receptor beta chains listed next were all sequenced from one sample in a study of shared clonotypes between healthy human individuals. This table comes from immunoSEQ multiplex PCR, and its TCRdb copy is limited to in-frame clones, with some not included. The table has around 2.1 million clones, 90% to 97% seen once; the top ten hold about 0.13%. The sample consisted of naive CD4+ T cells sorted from blood. Subset defined: CD45RA+ positively selected. The receptors originated from a man aged 18-30 years in good health.

The J gene is TRBJ1-4, the V gene TRBV7-2, with 8 bases aligning to TRBD1. The J segment lost 7 bases and the V segment lost 1 base, leaving 11 bases of the junction unmatched. This CDR3 region has 17 residues. From germline, CDR1 is SGHTA and CDR2 FQGNSA. CDR3 nucleotides: TGTGCCAGCAGCTTAGGATGGACGACAGGGGAGAGTGAAAAACTGTTTTTT. It translates to CASSLGWTTGESEKLFF.

The chain employs TRBV2 and TRBJ2-3; unclear D gene. CDR3 length: 12 amino acids. V was clipped by 5 bases and J by 8 bases, with 11 bases between them. Germline values: CDR1 SNHLY, CDR2 FYNNEI. The CDR3 DNA is TGTGCCAGCAGTCTCGATACACTTACGCAGTATTTT. Amino acid sequence: CASSLDTLTQYF.

The rearrangement joins TRBV28 to TRBJ2-7; D is perhaps TRBD1 or TRBD2 (5 bases each). The V gene's germline CDR1 is MDHEN and CDR2 SYDVKM. V was trimmed by 5 bases and J by 3 bases, leaving 8 bases between them. The CDR3 covers 12 residues. CDR3 protein: CASSGTRYEQYF. The CDR3 coding sequence is TGTGCCAGCAGTGGGACCCGCTACGAGCAGTACTTC.

Details on this clone: At the DNA level, this CDR3 is encoded by other sequences in the same sample as well. The chain employs TRBV18 and TRBJ2-1; TRBD2 aligns across 11 bases. With V trimmed by 3 bases and J by 5 bases, 3 bases remained unmatched. Germline V CDR1 and CDR2: KGHSH, LQKENI. This CDR3 comprises 15 residues. The CDR3 protein is CASSPLLAGDNEQFF. The CDR3 coding sequence is TGTGCCAGCTCACCTTTACTAGCGGGGGACAATGAGCAGTTCTTC.

The chain is built from TRBV28 and TRBJ1-6; D is uncertain. This CDR3 spans 14 amino acids. Trimming took off 10 bases at V and 4 bases at J, with 14 bases between the two ends. Germline loops: CDR1 MDHEN, CDR2 SYDVKM. The DNA of the CDR3 is TGTGCCACTCGGGGATCTGGATATAATTCACCCCTCCACTTT. Translation: CATRGSGYNSPLHF.

This rearrangement joins TRBV6-1 to TRBJ2-1, with D maybe TRBD2 (6 bases). The germline CDR1 and CDR2 sequences are MNHNS and SASEGT. The CDR3 extends over 14 amino acids. The V and J ends lost 8 bases and 8 bases respectively, with 19 bases between them. CDR3 residues: CASLTRRASDEQFF. The CDR3 coding sequence is TGTGCCAGCTTAACTCGGAGGGCCTCGGATGAGCAGTTCTTC.

V is TRBV4-3 and J is TRBJ2-1; D possibly corresponds to TRBD2 (6 bases). The CDR3 totals 16 residues. From germline, CDR1 is LGHNA and CDR2 YSLEER. Trimming cost V 1 base and J 5 bases, with 15 bases left between them. CDR3 amino acids: CASSQGREIRNNEQFF. CDR3 coding DNA: TGCGCCAGCAGCCAAGGGCGGGAAATTCGCAACAATGAGCAGTTCTTC.

The chain is built from TRBV6-1 and TRBJ2-7; no definite D call. Between the trimmed V and J ends, which lost 3 bases and 1 base, there was a span of 10 bases. The CDR3 is 14 amino acids. Germline loops: CDR1 MNHNS, CDR2 SASEGT. The DNA for the CDR3 is TGTGCCAGCAGTGAGAGAACGAGGTCCTACGAGCAGTACTTC. Amino acids: CASSERTRSYEQYF.

The chain has TRBV6-5 and TRBJ2-2; 8 nucleotides align to TRBD1. From germline, CDR1 is MNHEY and CDR2 SVGAGI. Losses at the gene ends were 7 bases for V and 6 bases for J; bases not matched to a gene: 4. This CDR3 comprises 13 residues. The DNA of the CDR3 is TGTGCCAGCACCCGGACAGGGCCCGGGGAGCTGTTTTTT. It specifies CASTRTGPGELFF.

The J gene is TRBJ2-3, the V gene TRBV4-1, with D possibly TRBD2 on 5 matching bases. The CDR3 loop spans 15 amino acids. Trimming shortened V by 1 base and J by 1 base, and 9 bases separated the two germline ends. The germline V gene encodes CDR1 MGHRA and CDR2 YSYEKL. As DNA, the CDR3 is TGCGCCAGCAGCCAAGTCGGACTTGGCACAGATACGCAGTATTTT. It yields the protein CASSQVGLGTDTQYF.

V gene TRBV6-1 combines with J gene TRBJ1-2; D uncertain. The CDR3 sequence is 13 residues long. Germline V gives CDR1 MNHNS, CDR2 SASEGT. V was pared by 6 bases and J by 7 bases, with 15 bases between. CDR3 sequence: CASSVSQVTGYTF. In DNA form, the CDR3 reads TGTGCCAGCAGCGTCAGCCAGGTCACTGGCTACACCTTC.